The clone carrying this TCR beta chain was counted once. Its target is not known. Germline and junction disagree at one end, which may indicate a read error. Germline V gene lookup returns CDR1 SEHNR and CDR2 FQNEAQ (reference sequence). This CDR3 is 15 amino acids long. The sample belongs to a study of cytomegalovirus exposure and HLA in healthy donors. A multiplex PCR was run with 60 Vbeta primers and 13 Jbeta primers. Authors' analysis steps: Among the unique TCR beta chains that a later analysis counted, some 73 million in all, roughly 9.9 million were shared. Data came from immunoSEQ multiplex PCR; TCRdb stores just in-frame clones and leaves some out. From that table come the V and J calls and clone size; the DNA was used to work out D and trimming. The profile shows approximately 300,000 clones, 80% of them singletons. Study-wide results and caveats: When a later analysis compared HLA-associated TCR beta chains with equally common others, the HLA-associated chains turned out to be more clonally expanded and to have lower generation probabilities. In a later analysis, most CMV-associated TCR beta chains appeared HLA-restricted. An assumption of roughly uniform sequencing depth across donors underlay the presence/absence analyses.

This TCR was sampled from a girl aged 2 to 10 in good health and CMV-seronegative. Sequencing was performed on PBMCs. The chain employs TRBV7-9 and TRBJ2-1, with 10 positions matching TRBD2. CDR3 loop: CSSSSLAGVYNEQFF. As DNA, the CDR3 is TGTTCCAGCAGCTCCCTAGCGGGAGTATACAATGAGCAGTTCTTC.